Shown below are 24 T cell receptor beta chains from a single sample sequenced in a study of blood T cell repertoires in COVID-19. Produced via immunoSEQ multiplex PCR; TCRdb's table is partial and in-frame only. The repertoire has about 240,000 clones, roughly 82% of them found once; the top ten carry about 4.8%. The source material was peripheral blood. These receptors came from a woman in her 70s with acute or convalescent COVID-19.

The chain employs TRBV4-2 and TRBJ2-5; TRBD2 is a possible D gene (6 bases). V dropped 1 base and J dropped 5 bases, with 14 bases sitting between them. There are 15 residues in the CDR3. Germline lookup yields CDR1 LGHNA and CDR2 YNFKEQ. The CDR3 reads CASSQGVTSDETQYF. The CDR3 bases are TGTGCCAGCAGCCAAGGTGTGACTAGTGACGAGACCCAGTACTTC.

CDR3 amino acids: CASSLPQEFIQYF. For the CDR3, the DNA is TGTGCCAGCAGCCTACCGCAGGAATTCATTCAGTACTTC. The chain links TRBV7-9 to TRBJ2-4; D not certain. CDR1 and CDR2 from the germline V gene are SEHNR and FQNEAQ (reference sequence). The CDR3 contains 13 residues. V lost 5 bases to trimming and J lost 9 bases, with 14 bases between them.

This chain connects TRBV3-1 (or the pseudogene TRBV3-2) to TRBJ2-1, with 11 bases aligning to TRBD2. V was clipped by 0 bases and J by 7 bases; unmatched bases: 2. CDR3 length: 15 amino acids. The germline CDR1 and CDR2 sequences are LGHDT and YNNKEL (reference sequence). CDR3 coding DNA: TGTGCCAGCAGCCAAGAACGACTAGCGGGGAATGAGCAGTTCTTC. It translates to CASSQERLAGNEQFF.

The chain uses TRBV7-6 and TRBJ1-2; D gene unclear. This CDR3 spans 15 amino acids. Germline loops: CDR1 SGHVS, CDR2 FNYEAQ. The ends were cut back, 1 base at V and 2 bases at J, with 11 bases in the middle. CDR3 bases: TGTGCCAGCAGCTTAGGAGGAGGTATGAACTATGGCTACACCTTC. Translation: CASSLGGGMNYGYTF.

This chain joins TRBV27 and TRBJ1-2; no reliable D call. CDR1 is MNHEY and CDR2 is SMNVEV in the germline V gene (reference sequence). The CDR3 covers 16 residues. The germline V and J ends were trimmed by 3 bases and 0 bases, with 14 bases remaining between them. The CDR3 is CASSFTGGKSNYGYTF. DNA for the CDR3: TGTGCCAGCAGTTTTACGGGTGGCAAATCTAACTATGGCTACACCTTC.

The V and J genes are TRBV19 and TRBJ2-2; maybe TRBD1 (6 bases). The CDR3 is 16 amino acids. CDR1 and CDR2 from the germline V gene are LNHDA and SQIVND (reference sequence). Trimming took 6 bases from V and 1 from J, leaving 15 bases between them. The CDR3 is CASRTGDRMNTGELFF. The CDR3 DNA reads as TGTGCCAGTAGAACTGGAGACAGGATGAACACCGGGGAGCTGTTTTTT.

The CDR3 spells CASSIRQFSNQPQHF. The CDR3 DNA follows: TGTGCCAGTAGTATTAGACAGTTTAGCAATCAGCCCCAGCATTTT. The V gene is TRBV19, the J gene TRBJ1-5, with D possibly TRBD1 on 5 matching bases. Germline CDR1 and CDR2: LNHDA and SQIVND (reference sequence). Trimming shortened V by 3 bases and J by 0 bases, and 9 bases separated the two germline ends. The CDR3 length is 15 residues.

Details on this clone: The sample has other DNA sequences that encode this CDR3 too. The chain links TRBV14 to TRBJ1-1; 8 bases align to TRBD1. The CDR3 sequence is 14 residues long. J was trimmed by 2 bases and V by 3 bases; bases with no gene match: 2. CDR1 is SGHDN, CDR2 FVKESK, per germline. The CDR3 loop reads CASSHGQGNTEAFF. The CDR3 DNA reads TGTGCCAGCAGCCATGGACAGGGAAACACTGAAGCTTTCTTT.

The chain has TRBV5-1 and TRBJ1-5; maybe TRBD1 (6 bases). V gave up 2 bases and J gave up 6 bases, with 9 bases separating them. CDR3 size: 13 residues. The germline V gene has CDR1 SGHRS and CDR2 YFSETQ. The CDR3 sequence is CASSFTGTQPQHF. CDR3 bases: TGCGCCAGCAGCTTCACAGGGACTCAGCCCCAGCATTTT.

For the CDR3, the DNA is TGTGCCAGCAGCTTCCTAAACAGGAATGAAAAACTGTTTTTT. This sequence encodes CASSFLNRNEKLFF. V gene TRBV7-2 combines with J gene TRBJ1-4, with D tentatively TRBD1 (5 bases). The CDR3 runs 14 residues. V lost 3 bases, J lost 5 bases, and 10 bases lay in between. Germline assignment: CDR1 SGHTA and CDR2 FQGNSA.

The CDR3: CASSLLAPDTQYF. As DNA, the CDR3 is TGTGCCAGCAGTTTACTAGCCCCAGATACGCAGTATTTT. This chain connects TRBV12-3 or TRBV12-4 to TRBJ2-3, with D perhaps matching TRBD2 (5 bases). Between the trimmed V and J ends, which lost 2 bases and 4 bases, there was a span of 7 bases. This CDR3 is 13 amino acids long.

CDR3 sequence reads: CASSRTGGEDTQYF. CDR3 nucleotide sequence: TGTGCCAGCAGTCGGACAGGGGGGGAAGATACGCAGTATTTT. This chain links TRBV28 with TRBJ2-3; 10 nucleotides line up with TRBD1. This CDR3 is built from 14 residues. The V gene end was trimmed by 5 bases and the J gene end by 5 bases; junction bases not matched to a gene: 4. The germline V gene has CDR1 MDHEN and CDR2 SYDVKM.

CDR3: CASSQEHISGVGNTIYF. The CDR3 nucleotides read TGCGCCAGCAGCCAAGAACATATTAGCGGGGTTGGAAACACCATATATTTT. The chain has TRBV4-3 and TRBJ1-3; D is unresolved. The length of the CDR3 is 17 residues. V dropped 0 bases and J dropped 3 bases, with 15 bases sitting between them. Germline CDR1 is LGHNA and CDR2 is YSLEER.

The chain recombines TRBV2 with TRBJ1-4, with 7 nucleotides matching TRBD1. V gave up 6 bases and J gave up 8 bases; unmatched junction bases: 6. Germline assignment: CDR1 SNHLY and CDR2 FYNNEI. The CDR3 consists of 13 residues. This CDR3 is CASRAQGQEKLFF. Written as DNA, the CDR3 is TGTGCCAGCAGAGCGCAGGGACAGGAAAAACTGTTTTTT.

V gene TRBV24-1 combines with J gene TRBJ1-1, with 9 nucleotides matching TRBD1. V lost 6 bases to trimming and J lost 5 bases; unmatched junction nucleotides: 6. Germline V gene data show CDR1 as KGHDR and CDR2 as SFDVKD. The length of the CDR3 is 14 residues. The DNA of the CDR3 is TGTGCCACCAGTACAGGGGGCGAGAAAACTGAAGCTTTCTTT. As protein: CATSTGGEKTEAFF.

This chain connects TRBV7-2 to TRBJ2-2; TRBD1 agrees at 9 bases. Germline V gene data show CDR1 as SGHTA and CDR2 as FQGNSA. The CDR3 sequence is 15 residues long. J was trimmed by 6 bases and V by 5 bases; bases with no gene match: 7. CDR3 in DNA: TGTGCCAGCAGCCCGGGGACAGGGAATTCCGGGGAGCTGTTTTTT. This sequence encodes CASSPGTGNSGELFF.

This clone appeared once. The CDR3 is CASSPPGATDTQYF. In DNA form, the CDR3 reads TGTGCCAGCTCACCACCGGGGGCCACAGATACGCAGTATTTT. The V call is TRBV18, the J call TRBJ2-3; maybe TRBD1 (6 bases). V was trimmed by 0 bases and J by 2 bases, leaving 6 bases between them. Germline CDR1 KGHSH, CDR2 LQKENI. The CDR3 loop spans 14 amino acids.

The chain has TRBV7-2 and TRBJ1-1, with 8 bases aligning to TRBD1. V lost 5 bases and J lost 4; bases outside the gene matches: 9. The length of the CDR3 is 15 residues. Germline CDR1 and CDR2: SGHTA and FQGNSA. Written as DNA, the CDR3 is TGTGCCAGCAGCGCAGGACAGGGAACCTCCACTGAAGCTTTCTTT. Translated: CASSAGQGTSTEAFF.

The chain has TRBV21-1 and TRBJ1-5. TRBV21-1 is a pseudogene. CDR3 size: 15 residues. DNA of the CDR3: TGTGCCAGCAGCCCTTGGGGAGGGAGTGGGCAGCCCCAGCATTTT. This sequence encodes CASSPWGGSGQPQHF.

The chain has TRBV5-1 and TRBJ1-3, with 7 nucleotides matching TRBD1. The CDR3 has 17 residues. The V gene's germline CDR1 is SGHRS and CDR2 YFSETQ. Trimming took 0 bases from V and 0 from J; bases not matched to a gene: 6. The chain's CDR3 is CASSLEAGGNSGNTIYF. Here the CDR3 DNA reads TGCGCCAGCAGCTTGGAGGCAGGGGGTAACTCTGGAAACACCATATATTTT.

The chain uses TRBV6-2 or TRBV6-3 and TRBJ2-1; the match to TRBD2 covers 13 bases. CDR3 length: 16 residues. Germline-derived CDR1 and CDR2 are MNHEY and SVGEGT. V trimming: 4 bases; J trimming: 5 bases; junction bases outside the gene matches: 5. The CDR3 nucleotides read TGTGCCAGCAGTTCAAGACTAGCGGGGGGCGACAATGAGCAGTTCTTC. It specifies CASSSRLAGGDNEQFF.

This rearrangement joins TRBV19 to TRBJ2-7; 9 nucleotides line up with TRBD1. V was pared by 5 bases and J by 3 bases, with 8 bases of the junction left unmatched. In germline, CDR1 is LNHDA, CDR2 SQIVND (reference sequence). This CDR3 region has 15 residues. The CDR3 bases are TGTGCCAGTAGTGCGTCCCCGGGACAGGGCTACGAGCAGTACTTC. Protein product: CASSASPGQGYEQYF. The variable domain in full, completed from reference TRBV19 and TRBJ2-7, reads DGGITQSPKYLFRKEGQNVTLSCEQNLNHDAMYWYRQDPGQGLRLIYYSQIVNDFQKGDIAEGYSVSREKKESFPLTVTSAQKNPTAFYLCASSASPGQGYEQYFGPGTRLTVT.

CDR3 DNA sequence: TGTGCCAGCAGAGCCCATGAAAAACTGTTTTTT. This sequence encodes CASRAHEKLFF. V and J are TRBV28 and TRBJ1-4; D uncertain. The germline gives CDR1 MDHEN, CDR2 SYDVKM. The CDR3 has 11 residues. V was clipped by 6 bases and J by 6 bases, with 5 bases between them.

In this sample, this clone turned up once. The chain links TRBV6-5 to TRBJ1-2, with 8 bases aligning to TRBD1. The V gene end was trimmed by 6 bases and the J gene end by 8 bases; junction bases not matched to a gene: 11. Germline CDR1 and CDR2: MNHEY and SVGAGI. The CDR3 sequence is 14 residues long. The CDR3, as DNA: TGTGCCAGCAGACAGGGACAGGACTCTTTCGGCTACACCTTC. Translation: CASRQGQDSFGYTF.